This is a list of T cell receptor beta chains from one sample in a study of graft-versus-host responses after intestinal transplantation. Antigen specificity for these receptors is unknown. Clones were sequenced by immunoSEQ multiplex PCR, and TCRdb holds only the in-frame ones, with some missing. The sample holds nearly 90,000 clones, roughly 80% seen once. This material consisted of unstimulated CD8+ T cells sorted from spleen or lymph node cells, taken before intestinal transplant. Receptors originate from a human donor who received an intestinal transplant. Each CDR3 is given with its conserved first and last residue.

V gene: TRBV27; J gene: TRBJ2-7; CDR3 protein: CASSSPERNYEQYF
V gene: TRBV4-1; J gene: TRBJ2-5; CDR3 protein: CASSQGEWTGVGETQYF
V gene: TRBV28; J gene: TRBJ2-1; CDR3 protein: CASSFRLAGSSYNEQFF
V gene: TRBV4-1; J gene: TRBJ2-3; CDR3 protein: CASSQVRGGLDTQYF
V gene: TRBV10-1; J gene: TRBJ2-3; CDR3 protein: CASSELKVTDTQYF
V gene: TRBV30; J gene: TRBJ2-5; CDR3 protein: CAWSDLLGGYQETQYF
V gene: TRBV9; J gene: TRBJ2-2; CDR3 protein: CASSVRGGELFF
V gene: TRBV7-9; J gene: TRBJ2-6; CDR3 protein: CASSLLPVSGANVLTF
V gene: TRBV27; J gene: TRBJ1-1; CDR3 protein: CASARALNTEAFF
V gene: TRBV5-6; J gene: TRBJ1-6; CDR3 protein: CATSQGGLSSYNSPLHF
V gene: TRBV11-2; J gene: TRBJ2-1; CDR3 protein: CASSLPLQGWLHNEQFF
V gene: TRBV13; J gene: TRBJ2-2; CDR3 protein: CASSLGPSLNTGELFF
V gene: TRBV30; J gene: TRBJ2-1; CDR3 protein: CAWTPYNEQFF
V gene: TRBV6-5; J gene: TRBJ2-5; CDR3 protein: CASSYSVGWETQYF
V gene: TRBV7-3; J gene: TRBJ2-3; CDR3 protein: CASSLLGTDTQYF
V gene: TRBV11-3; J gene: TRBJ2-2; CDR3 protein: CASSLGSGELFF
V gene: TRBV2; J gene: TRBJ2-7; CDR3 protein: CASSENGLAESTSHEQYF
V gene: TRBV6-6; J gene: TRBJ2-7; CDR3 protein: CASRYRDHYEQYF
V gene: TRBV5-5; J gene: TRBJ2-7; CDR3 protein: CASSLAGGIVDEQYF
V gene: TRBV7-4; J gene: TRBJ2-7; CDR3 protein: CASSLRTPGQGVNEQYF
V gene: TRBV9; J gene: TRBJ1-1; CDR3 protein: CASALWAGEDTEAFF
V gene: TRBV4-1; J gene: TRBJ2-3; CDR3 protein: CASSLPGQGTYTQYF